This passage covers 2 T cell receptor beta chains from one sample sequenced in a study of CD8 T cells in ankylosing spondylitis. In TCRdb, the 5' RACE reads were re-called with MiXCR into one record per CDR3 protein. The data show about 190,000 distinct CDR3 sequences, with 10% to 15% seen just once and roughly 9.6% held by the top ten. The sample consisted of blood, either unsorted or a sorted T cell fraction (not recorded which). The receptors shown here come from a female donor with ankylosing spondylitis or in good health (not recorded which).

Ten or more counts support this clonotype. The genes are TRBV20-1 and TRBJ1-5; 8 nucleotides agree with TRBD1. Germline-derived CDR1 and CDR2 are DFQATT and SNEGSKA (reference sequence). V lost 5 bases and J lost 6; bases outside the gene matches: 15. The CDR3 spans 16 residues. The CDR3 here is CSAPRTGRGFGQPQHF. The DNA for the CDR3 is TGCAGTGCTCCTCGGACAGGGAGAGGTTTCGGTCAGCCCCAGCATTTT.

This clonotype was observed at least ten times. J is TRBJ1-1 and V is TRBV12-3 or TRBV12-4; TRBD1 might be the D (5 bases). The CDR3 covers 13 residues. V shed 7 bases and J shed 0 bases, with 9 bases lying between them. The CDR3 protein is CASTRQMNTEAFF. The CDR3 nucleotides are TGTGCCAGCACCAGACAGATGAACACTGAAGCTTTCTTT.